This T cell receptor (beta chain) was sequenced during a study of STAT5B mutations in CD4+ large granular lymphocyte leukemia. The study, taken as a whole, reports: Higher CD4+ than CD8+ T-LGLL clonality might reflect small sample size. TRBV06-family usage was enriched in top patient clones (8/27) versus controls (2/35).

With respect to this clone: Its antigen remains unidentified.

Germline CDR1 SGHTA, CDR2 FQGTGA. Trimming left V 4 bases short and J 7 bases short, with 11 bases between. The CDR3 sequence is 13 residues long. The assay was run at survey level. TCRdb's copy holds only in-frame clones and misses some; the assay was immunoSEQ multiplex PCR. The data show tens of thousands of clones, just over 85% seen once. J is TRBJ2-1 and V is TRBV7-3; tentatively, D is TRBD1 or TRBD2 (6 bases each). This receptor was taken from a human donor in good health. The material sequenced was CD4+ T cells from blood buffy coats. The CDR3 DNA is TGTGCCAGCAGCTCAAAAGGGGGGAATGAGCAGTTCTTC. The encoded protein is CASSSKGGNEQFF.